One T cell receptor beta chain is described in this entry. Antigen specificity is unknown. Other DNA sequences in this specimen translate into the identical CDR3. V was pared by 0 bases and J by 0 bases, with 6 bases between. This CDR3 has 14 amino acids. The germline V gene encodes CDR1 SGHKS and CDR2 YYEKEE (reference sequence). The source of the sample is a study of Ad26.COV2.S vaccination and SARS-CoV-2 variants. Background on the study: A COV1001 Ad26.COV2.S trial-arm participant provided the sample. Study conclusions and caveats: Vaccine recipients and placebo recipients showed similar non-spike TCR breadth.

Specified treatment: about 20 received Ad26.COV2.S at low or high dose, single or two shots; about 5 received placebo; per-sample allocation not given. Sampling was performed 63 days after the first vaccine or placebo injection. As its vector, the vaccine had Ad26, which expressed Wuhan-strain SARS-CoV-2 spike. Profiling relied on immunoSEQ multiplex PCR, and the TCRdb table lists in-frame clones only, not all of them. The profile shows 450,000 to 550,000 clones, about 89% of them singletons. The TCR was taken from a person aged 18-65 years who received the Ad26.COV2.S COVID-19 vaccine or a placebo. The rearrangement uses TRBV5-5 and TRBJ1-1; no clear D. Sequencing used peripheral blood, obtained in a trial of Ad26.COV2.S vaccine versus placebo. As DNA, the CDR3 is TGTGCCAGCAGCTTGGTCGGGTTGAACACTGAAGCTTTCTTT. It specifies CASSLVGLNTEAFF.